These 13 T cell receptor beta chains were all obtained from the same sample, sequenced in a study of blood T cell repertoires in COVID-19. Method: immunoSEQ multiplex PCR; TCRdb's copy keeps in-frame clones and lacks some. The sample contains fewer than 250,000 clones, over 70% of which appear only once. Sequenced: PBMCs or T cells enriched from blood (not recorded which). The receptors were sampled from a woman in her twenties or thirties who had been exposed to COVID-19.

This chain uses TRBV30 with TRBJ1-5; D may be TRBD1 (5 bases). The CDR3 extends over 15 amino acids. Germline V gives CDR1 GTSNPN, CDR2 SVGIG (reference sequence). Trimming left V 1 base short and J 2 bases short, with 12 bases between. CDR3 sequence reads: CAWSAGNVGNQPQHF. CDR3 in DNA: TGTGCCTGGAGTGCAGGGAATGTTGGCAATCAGCCCCAGCATTTT.

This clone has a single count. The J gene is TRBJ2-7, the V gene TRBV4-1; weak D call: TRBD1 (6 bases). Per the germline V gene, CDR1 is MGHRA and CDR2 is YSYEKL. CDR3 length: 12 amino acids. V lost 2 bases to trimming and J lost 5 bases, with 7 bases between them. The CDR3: CASSQQGNEQYF. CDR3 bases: TGCGCCAGCAGCCAACAGGGGAACGAGCAGTACTTC.

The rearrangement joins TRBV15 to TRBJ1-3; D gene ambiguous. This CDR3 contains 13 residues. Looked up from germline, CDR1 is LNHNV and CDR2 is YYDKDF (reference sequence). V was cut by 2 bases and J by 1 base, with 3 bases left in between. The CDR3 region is CATSRPSGNTIYF. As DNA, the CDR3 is TGTGCCACCAGCAGACCATCTGGAAACACCATATATTTT.

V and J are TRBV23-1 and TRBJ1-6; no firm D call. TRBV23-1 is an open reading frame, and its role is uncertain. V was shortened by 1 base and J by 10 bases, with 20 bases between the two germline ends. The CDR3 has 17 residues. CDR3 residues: CASSQFEGPLQWSPLHF. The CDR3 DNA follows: TGCGCCAGCAGTCAATTCGAGGGTCCCCTTCAGTGGTCACCCCTCCACTTT.

The CDR3: CASSLAGQGREKLFF. The CDR3 coding sequence is TGCGCCAGCAGCTTGGCGGGGCAGGGGAGAGAAAAACTGTTTTTT. The J gene is TRBJ1-4, the V gene TRBV5-1, with D perhaps TRBD1 (6 bases). Trimming took 0 bases from V and 8 from J, leaving 14 bases between them. CDR3 length equals 15 residues. Germline-derived CDR1 and CDR2 are SGHRS and YFSETQ.

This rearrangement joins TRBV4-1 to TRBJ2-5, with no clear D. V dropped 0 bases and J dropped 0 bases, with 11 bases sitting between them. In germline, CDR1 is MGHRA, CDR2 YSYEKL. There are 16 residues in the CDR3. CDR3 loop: CASSQDYGQDQETQYF. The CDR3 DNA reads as TGCGCCAGCAGCCAAGATTACGGTCAAGACCAAGAGACCCAGTACTTC.

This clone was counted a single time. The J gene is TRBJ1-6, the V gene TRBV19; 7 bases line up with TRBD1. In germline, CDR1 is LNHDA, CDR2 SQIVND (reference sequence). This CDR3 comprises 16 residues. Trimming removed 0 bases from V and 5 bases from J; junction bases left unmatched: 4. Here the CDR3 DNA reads TGTGCCAGTAGTATAGAGGGACAGAGTCATAATTCACCCCTCCACTTT. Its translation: CASSIEGQSHNSPLHF.

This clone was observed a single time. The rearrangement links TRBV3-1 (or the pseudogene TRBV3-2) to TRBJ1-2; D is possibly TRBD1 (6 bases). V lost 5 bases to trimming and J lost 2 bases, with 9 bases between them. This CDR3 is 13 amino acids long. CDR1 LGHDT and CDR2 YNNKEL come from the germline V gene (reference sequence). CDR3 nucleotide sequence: TGTGCCAGCAGCAGGACAGCGAACTATGGCTACACCTTC. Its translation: CASSRTANYGYTF.

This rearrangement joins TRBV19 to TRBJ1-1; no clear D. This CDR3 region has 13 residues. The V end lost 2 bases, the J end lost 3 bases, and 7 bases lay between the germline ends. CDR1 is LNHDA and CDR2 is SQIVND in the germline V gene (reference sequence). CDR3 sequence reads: CASSIFSDTEAFF. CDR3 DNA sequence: TGTGCCAGTAGTATATTTTCGGACACTGAAGCTTTCTTT.

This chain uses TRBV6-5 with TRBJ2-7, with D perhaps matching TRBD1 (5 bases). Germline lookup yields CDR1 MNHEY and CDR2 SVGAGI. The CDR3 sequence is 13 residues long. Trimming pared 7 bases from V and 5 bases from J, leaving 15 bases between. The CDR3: CASNRRVDDEQYF. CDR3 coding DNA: TGTGCCAGCAACCGCAGGGTGGACGACGAGCAGTACTTC.

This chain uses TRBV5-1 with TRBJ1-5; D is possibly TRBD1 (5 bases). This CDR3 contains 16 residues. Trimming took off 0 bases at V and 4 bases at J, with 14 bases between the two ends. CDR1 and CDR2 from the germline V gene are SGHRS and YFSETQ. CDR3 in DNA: TGCGCCAGCAGCTTGGTTGGGCAGGGAAGAAATCAGCCCCAGCATTTT. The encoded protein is CASSLVGQGRNQPQHF.

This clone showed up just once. This chain's CDR3 is CASSIIKGGGQPQHF. In DNA, the CDR3 is TGTGCCAGTAGTATTATCAAGGGAGGTGGTCAGCCCCAGCATTTT. V is TRBV19 and J is TRBJ1-5; unclear D gene. CDR1 and CDR2 from the germline V gene are LNHDA and SQIVND (reference sequence). Trimming took off 3 bases at V and 6 bases at J, with 15 bases between the two ends. The CDR3 spans 15 residues.

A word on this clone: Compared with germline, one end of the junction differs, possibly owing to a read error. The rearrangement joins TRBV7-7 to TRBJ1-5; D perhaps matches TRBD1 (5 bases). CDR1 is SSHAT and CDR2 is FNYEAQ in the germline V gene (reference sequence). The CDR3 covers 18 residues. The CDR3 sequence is CASSFAPGGQGDIQPQHF. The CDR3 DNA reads TGTGCTAGCAGCTTTGCGCCCGGGGGTCAGGGCGATATTCAGCCCCAGCATTTT.